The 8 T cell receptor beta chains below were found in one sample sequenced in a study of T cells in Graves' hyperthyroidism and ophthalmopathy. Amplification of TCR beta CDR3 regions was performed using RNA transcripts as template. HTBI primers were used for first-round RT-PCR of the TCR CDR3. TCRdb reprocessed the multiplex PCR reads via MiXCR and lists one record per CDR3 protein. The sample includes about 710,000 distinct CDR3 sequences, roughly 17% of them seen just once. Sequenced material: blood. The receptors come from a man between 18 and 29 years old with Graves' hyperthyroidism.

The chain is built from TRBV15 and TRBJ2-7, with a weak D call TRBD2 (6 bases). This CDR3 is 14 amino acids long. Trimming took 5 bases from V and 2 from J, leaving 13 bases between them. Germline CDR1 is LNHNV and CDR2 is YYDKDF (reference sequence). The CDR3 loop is CATSRGSETYEQYF. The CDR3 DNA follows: TGTGCCACCAGCCGGGGGTCCGAGACCTACGAGCAGTACTTC.

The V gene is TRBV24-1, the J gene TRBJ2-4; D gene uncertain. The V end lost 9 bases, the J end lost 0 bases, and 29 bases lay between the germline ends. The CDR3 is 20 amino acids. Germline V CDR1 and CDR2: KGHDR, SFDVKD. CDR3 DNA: TGTGCCACCCAGGTAGCCTCCCGCGGATTACTTGCCGTAGCCAAAAACATTCAGTACTTC. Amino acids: CATQVASRGLLAVAKNIQYF.

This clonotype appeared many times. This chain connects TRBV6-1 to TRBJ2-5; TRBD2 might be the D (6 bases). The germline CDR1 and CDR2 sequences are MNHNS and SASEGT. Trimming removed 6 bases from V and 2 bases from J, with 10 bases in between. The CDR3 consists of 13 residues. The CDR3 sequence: CASRWGVQETQYF. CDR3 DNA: TGTGCCAGCAGGTGGGGGGTACAAGAGACCCAGTACTTC.

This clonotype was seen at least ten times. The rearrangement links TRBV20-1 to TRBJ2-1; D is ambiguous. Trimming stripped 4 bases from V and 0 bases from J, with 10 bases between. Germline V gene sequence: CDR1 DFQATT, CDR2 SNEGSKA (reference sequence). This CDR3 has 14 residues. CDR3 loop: CSATDPSSYNEQFF. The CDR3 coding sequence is TGCAGTGCTACCGACCCTAGCTCCTACAATGAGCAGTTCTTC.

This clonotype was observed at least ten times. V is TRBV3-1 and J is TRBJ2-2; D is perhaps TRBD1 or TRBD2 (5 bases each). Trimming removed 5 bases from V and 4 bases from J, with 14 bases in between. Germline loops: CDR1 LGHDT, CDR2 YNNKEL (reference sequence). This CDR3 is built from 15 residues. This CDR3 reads CASSFPGPPTGELFF. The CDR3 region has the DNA TGTGCCAGCAGCTTCCCGGGACCACCCACCGGGGAGCTGTTTTTT.

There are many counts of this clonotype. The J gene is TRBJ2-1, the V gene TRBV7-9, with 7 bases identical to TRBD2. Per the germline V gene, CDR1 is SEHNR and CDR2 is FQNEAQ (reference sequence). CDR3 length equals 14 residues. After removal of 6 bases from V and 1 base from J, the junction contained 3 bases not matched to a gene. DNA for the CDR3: TGTGCCAGCAGGTTTAGCGGGTCCTACAATGAGCAGTTCTTC. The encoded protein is CASRFSGSYNEQFF.

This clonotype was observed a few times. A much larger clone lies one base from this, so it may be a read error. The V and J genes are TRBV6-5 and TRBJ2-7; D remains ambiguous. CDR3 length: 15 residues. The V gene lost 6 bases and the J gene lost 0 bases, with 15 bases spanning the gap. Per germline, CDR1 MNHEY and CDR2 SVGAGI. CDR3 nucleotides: TGTGCCAGCAGATACCGGCTTAAGGGCTCCTACGAGCAGTACTTC. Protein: CASRYRLKGSYEQYF.

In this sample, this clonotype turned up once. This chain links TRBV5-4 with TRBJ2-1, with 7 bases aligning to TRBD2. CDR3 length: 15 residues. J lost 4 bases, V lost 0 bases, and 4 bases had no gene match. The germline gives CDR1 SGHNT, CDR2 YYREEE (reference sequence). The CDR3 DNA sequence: TGTGCCAGCAGCTTGGTGCTAGCGGAATACAATGAGCAGTTCTTC. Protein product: CASSLVLAEYNEQFF.